These 5 T cell receptor beta chains were all obtained from the same sample, sequenced in a study of blood T cell repertoires in COVID-19. Sequencing used immunoSEQ multiplex PCR; TCRdb keeps in-frame clones, though not all of them. This table has 180,000 or so clones, roughly 86% appearing once. Sequences were obtained from peripheral blood. Receptor source: a man in his forties with active or convalescent COVID-19.

The rearrangement links TRBV28 to TRBJ1-1; D might be TRBD1 (6 bases). The V and J ends lost 1 base and 1 base respectively, with 10 bases between them. Germline CDR1 MDHEN, CDR2 SYDVKM. CDR3 size: 15 residues. CDR3: CASSLSPGANTEAFF. The CDR3, as DNA: TGTGCCAGCAGTTTATCGCCAGGGGCGAACACTGAAGCTTTCTTT.

This clone occurred once. The rearrangement links TRBV6-6 to TRBJ1-4; TRBD1 matches at 9 bases. The V gene end was trimmed by 7 bases and the J gene end by 8 bases; junction bases not matched to a gene: 8. The CDR3 has 14 residues. The germline CDR1 and CDR2 sequences are MNHNY and SVGAGI (reference sequence). CDR3 nucleotides: TGTGCCAGCACCGCACAGGGGGCTGGAGAAAAACTGTTTTTT. Translating it yields CASTAQGAGEKLFF.

This chain links TRBV6-5 with TRBJ2-5, with 9 bases fitting TRBD2. With 5 bases clipped from V and 5 bases from J, the junction kept 3 bases outside the gene matches. The CDR3 totals 13 residues. CDR1 and CDR2 (germline): MNHEY, SVGAGI. CDR3 bases: TGTGCCAGCAGTAGGCTAGCGGGGGAGACCCAGTACTTC. Residues: CASSRLAGETQYF.

The chain recombines TRBV6-5 with TRBJ1-5; unclear D gene. This CDR3 contains 15 residues. Deletions cut 6 bases from V and 0 bases from J, with 12 bases between. From germline, CDR1 is MNHEY and CDR2 SVGAGI. Here the CDR3 DNA reads TGTGCCAGCAGGCATCTAACCGATAGCAATCAGCCCCAGCATTTT. It codes for CASRHLTDSNQPQHF.

V and J are TRBV5-1 and TRBJ2-3, with 11 bases identical to TRBD2. With 2 bases clipped from V and 4 bases from J, the junction kept 3 bases outside the gene matches. This CDR3 is 15 amino acids long. Germline CDR1 reads SGHRS; CDR2 reads YFSETQ. CDR3 DNA: TGCGCCAGCAGCTTACTAGCGGGGGAGCCAGATACGCAGTATTTT. Protein sequence: CASSLLAGEPDTQYF.